The rows below give T cell receptor beta chains drawn from one sample of a study of shared clonotypes between healthy human individuals. The table came from immunoSEQ multiplex PCR; TCRdb's copy has only in-frame clones and leaves some out. The data show some 700,000 clones, with about nine tenths seen just once and approximately 35% held by the top ten. Sequenced input: memory CD8+ T cells from PBMCs. The origin of the receptors is a man between 18 and 29 years old in good health. Some clones in this sample may be carry-over from other donors' samples. Both conserved end residues are part of each CDR3. D genes are given only for firm matches. Size is omitted from some rows. Given values are once, few, many or a class for expanded clones.

v_gene,j_gene,abundance,d_gene,CDR3aa,CDR3nt
TRBV9,TRBJ2-7,few,TRBD2,CASSVAGGSHEQYF,TGTGCCAGCAGCGTAGCGGGAGGATCCCACGAGCAGTACTTC
TRBV5-6,TRBJ2-7,-,-,CASSQTGVVIYEQYF,TGTGCCAGCAGCCAAACTGGAGTGGTGATCTACGAGCAGTACTTC
TRBV7-3,TRBJ2-1,once,TRBD2,CASSPRLRGSRGEQFF,TGTGCCAGCAGCCCCCGGTTACGCGGGAGTAGGGGTGAGCAGTTCTTC
TRBV7-9,TRBJ1-2,few,TRBD1,CASSFLQGAGGYTF,TGTGCCAGCAGCTTCCTACAGGGGGCCGGAGGCTACACCTTC
TRBV27,TRBJ2-7,-,-,CASSLSYNPYEQYF,TGTGCCAGCAGTTTATCGTACAACCCCTACGAGCAGTACTTC
TRBV6-1,TRBJ2-1,-,-,CASSEGLGPGEQFF,TGTGCCAGCAGTGAAGGTTTGGGGCCAGGGGAGCAGTTCTTC
TRBV9,TRBJ2-5,-,TRBD2,CASSVGPRLAGTRETQYF,TGTGCCAGCAGCGTAGGCCCCCGGCTAGCGGGTACCCGCGAGACCCAGTACTTC
TRBV4-1,TRBJ2-2,once,-,CASSQEPPLKLGAGELFF,TGCGCCAGCAGCCAAGAGCCTCCACTCAAATTGGGCGCCGGGGAGCTGTTTTTT
TRBV7-8,TRBJ1-5,once,-,CASSWAQGGREPQHF,TGTGCCAGCAGCTGGGCCCAGGGAGGGAGAGAGCCCCAGCATTTT
TRBV28,TRBJ1-2,-,-,CASNWGGAGYGYTF,TGTGCCAGCAACTGGGGGGGCGCGGGCTATGGCTACACCTTC
TRBV10-3,TRBJ2-4,-,TRBD1,CAISEGLGQVEYF,TGTGCCATCAGTGAGGGGCTAGGACAGGTTGAGTACTTC
TRBV9,TRBJ1-2,-,TRBD1,CASSETPDRDPYGYTF,TGTGCCAGCAGCGAGACCCCGGACAGGGACCCTTATGGCTACACCTTC
TRBV5-8,TRBJ1-2,-,-,CASSFSIAGLSYYGYTF,TGTGCCAGCAGCTTCTCGATTGCGGGACTCTCCTACTATGGCTACACCTTC
TRBV6-5,TRBJ2-7,-,TRBD1,CASSWDRAYEQYF,TGTGCCAGCAGTTGGGACAGGGCCTACGAGCAGTACTTC
TRBV5-1,TRBJ1-2,-,TRBD1,CASSLGSDRGRYGYTF,TGCGCCAGCAGCTTGGGTTCTGACAGGGGCCGCTATGGCTACACCTTC
TRBV9,TRBJ2-5,-,-,CASSDSRETQYF,TGTGCCAGCAGCGATAGTAGAGAGACCCAGTACTTC
TRBV27,TRBJ1-1,-,-,CASRRLRDTEAFF,TGTGCCAGCAGACGTCTCAGGGACACTGAAGCTTTCTTT
TRBV27,TRBJ2-7,-,-,CASSSHPSEGYEQYF,TGTGCCAGCAGTTCCCATCCGTCGGAGGGCTACGAGCAGTACTTC
TRBV7-9,TRBJ1-1,few,TRBD1,CASSQQGIEAFF,TGTGCCAGCAGCCAACAGGGGATTGAAGCTTTCTTT
TRBV7-8,TRBJ2-1,-,-,CASSSIRSGQIYNEQFF,TGTGCCAGCAGCTCTATACGTAGCGGCCAGATCTACAATGAGCAGTTCTTC
TRBV30,TRBJ2-5,-,TRBD1,CAWRGSGTGETQYF,TGTGCCTGGAGGGGATCCGGGACAGGGGAGACCCAGTACTTC
TRBV4-3,TRBJ2-1,-,-,CASSQDGYSSSYNEQFF,TGCGCCAGCAGCCAAGATGGTTACAGTAGCTCCTACAATGAGCAGTTCTTC
TRBV6-5,TRBJ2-1,-,TRBD2,CASSYGGGVIYNEQFF,TGTGCCAGCAGTTACGGCGGGGGAGTCATCTACAATGAGCAGTTCTTC
TRBV5-1,TRBJ1-1,few,-,CASSLLAKGNTEAFF,TGCGCCAGCAGCTTGTTAGCCAAAGGGAACACTGAAGCTTTCTTT
TRBV10-1,TRBJ2-7,-,-,CASSDARGHEQYF,TGCGCCAGCAGCGATGCCAGGGGACACGAGCAGTACTTC
TRBV10-1,TRBJ1-3,-,TRBD1,CASSDQPPRTGRGNTIYF,TGCGCCAGCAGTGACCAACCCCCTCGGACAGGGAGAGGAAACACCATATATTTT
TRBV6-1,TRBJ1-5,-,-,CASSEPPGQAYSNQPQHF,TGTGCCAGCAGTGAACCCCCGGGGCAGGCTTATAGCAATCAGCCCCAGCATTTT
TRBV7-9,TRBJ2-1,-,-,CASSLGVSEQFF,TGTGCCAGCAGCTTGGGGGTTTCTGAGCAGTTCTTC
TRBV4-3,TRBJ2-7,-,-,CASSPFKGSEQYF,TGCGCCAGCAGCCCCTTTAAGGGTTCAGAGCAGTACTTC
TRBV9,TRBJ2-7,-,-,CASSVEVGFSYEQYF,TGTGCCAGCAGCGTAGAGGTCGGGTTCTCCTACGAGCAGTACTTC
TRBV6-5,TRBJ2-3,-,-,CASSYGATDTQYF,TGTGCCAGCAGTTACGGAGCCACAGATACGCAGTATTTT
TRBV27,TRBJ2-5,-,TRBD2,CASSLLGLSGSQETQYF,TGTGCCAGCAGTTTACTGGGTCTGAGCGGGAGTCAGGAGACCCAGTACTTC
TRBV10-3,TRBJ2-7,-,-,CAISNPDAHHEQYF,TGTGCCATCAGCAATCCAGACGCCCACCACGAGCAGTACTTC
TRBV7-9,TRBJ2-1,-,-,CASSFEGGEQFF,TGTGCCAGCAGCTTTGAGGGAGGTGAGCAGTTCTTC
TRBV7-3,TRBJ2-3,-,TRBD1,CASSSDRGNTDTQYF,TGTGCCAGCAGCTCGGACAGGGGGAACACAGATACGCAGTATTTT
TRBV7-9,TRBJ2-7,-,TRBD1,CASSLNPLTGNEPYEQYF,TGTGCCAGCAGCTTAAACCCTCTGACAGGGAATGAGCCCTACGAGCAGTACTTC
TRBV5-4,TRBJ1-1,-,TRBD1,CASLDRQGRTEAFF,TGTGCCAGCCTCGACAGACAGGGGAGGACTGAAGCTTTCTTT
TRBV5-1,TRBJ2-7,-,TRBD2,CASRAGTSYEQYF,TGCGCCAGCAGAGCCGGGACTAGCTACGAGCAGTACTTC
TRBV27,TRBJ1-2,-,-,CASSLRGAQDYTF,TGTGCCAGCAGTTTGCGTGGGGCGCAGGACTACACCTTC